This T cell receptor (beta chain) was documented in a study of cytomegalovirus exposure and HLA in healthy donors. Worth noting for this clone: What it binds is not known.

From germline, CDR1 is MGHRA and CDR2 YSYEKL. This CDR3 contains 11 residues. J was trimmed by 17 bases and V by 3 bases; bases with no gene match: 6. These donors, healthy bone marrow donors, were studied. Whole-study findings and limits: TCR beta V- and J-gene trimming, according to a later analysis, was linked to a missense DCLRE1C variant. Analyzed later, most CMV-associated TCR beta chains appeared HLA-restricted.

Both 60 Vbeta primers and 13 Jbeta primers went into the PCR. The repertoire was sequenced with immunoSEQ multiplex PCR; TCRdb's copy has only in-frame clones and lacks some. The sample consists of approximately 200,000 clones, about four fifths of them appearing once. The sample taken for sequencing was PBMCs. The sequence derives from a boy younger than 10 in good health and CMV-seronegative. The V and J genes are TRBV4-1 and TRBJ1-4; TRBD1 agrees at 7 bases. CDR3 in amino acids: CASSHSGQVFF. In nucleotides, the CDR3 is TGCGCCAGCAGCCATTCCGGACAGGTCTTTTTT.